The clone carrying this T cell receptor (beta chain) was seen just once. These data originate in a study of OX40 agonist ivuxolimab in advanced cancers. Whole-study context: Patients received ivuxolimab, an agonistic anti-OX40 (CD134) antibody. Participants averaged around 60 years of age (range roughly 23 to 90) and were roughly 80% male.

The CDR3 has 10 amino acids. The V end was cut by 10 bases, the J end by 4 bases, with 8 bases between. The germline V gene encodes CDR1 ENHRY and CDR2 SYGVKD. The repertoire was sequenced with immunoSEQ multiplex PCR; TCRdb's copy has only in-frame clones and lacks some. The top ten clones hold roughly 5% of a sample with approximately 70,000 clones, around 80% of them seen once. This sample comprised CD4+ or CD8+ T cells sorted from blood, obtained in a trial of the OX40 agonist ivuxolimab. This receptor was obtained from an adult with an advanced solid tumor such as melanoma, head and neck, liver or kidney cancer. V and J are TRBV10-3 and TRBJ2-7; TRBD2 might be the D (5 bases). This CDR3 reads CATGEYEQYF. CDR3 in DNA: TGTGCCACCGGGGAATACGAGCAGTACTTC.